The T cell receptor beta chain under discussion was sequenced for a study of blood T cell repertoires in COVID-19. Study at large: The United States, Italy and Spain were the sources of the acute and convalescent COVID-19 samples. The analysed material was cDNA or gDNA that came from T cells, B-cell-depleted T cells, or PBMCs.

The CDR3 covers 10 residues. V lost 7 bases to trimming and J lost 4 bases, with 7 bases between them. Germline V gene data show CDR1 as SQVTM and CDR2 as ANQGSEA. Per the original methods: Nucleated cell counts were estimated from reference gene primer amplification. TCRdb's table, derived via immunoSEQ multiplex PCR, lists solely in-frame clones and lacks some. V and J calls and clone size are copied from that table; D and trimming were computed from the DNA. The table shows under 250,000 clones, with around 84% occurring only once. V is TRBV29-1 and J is TRBJ1-1; no definite D call. Sequencing was performed on peripheral blood. This TCR was recovered from a man in his forties or fifties with active or convalescent COVID-19. The CDR3 sequence is CSESGTEAFF. The DNA for the CDR3 is TGCAGCGAGTCGGGCACTGAAGCTTTCTTT.